This T cell receptor (beta chain) appears in the sequencing data of a study of T cell responses to AZD1222 COVID-19 vaccine. Study-level findings and limits: At 160-218 and 743-854, vaccine-associated CD4 TCRs were dominant, and they spanned spike. In all cases, repertoires were sampled only after the peak T cell response.

Using immunoSEQ multiplex PCR, the repertoire was profiled, and TCRdb retains in-frame clones only, with some absent. In the table there are around 140,000 clones, around 90% of which are singletons. About this clone itself: Its specificity is not known.

Trimming pared 7 bases from V and 3 bases from J, leaving 12 bases between. The CDR3 extends over 13 amino acids. Germline CDR1 SQVTM, CDR2 ANQGSEA. V gene TRBV29-1 combines with J gene TRBJ2-2, with D perhaps matching TRBD1 or TRBD2 (6 bases each). The specimen was peripheral blood, collected 28 days after the second AZD1222 dose. The TCR comes from an adult who received the AZD1222 COVID-19 vaccine. The CDR3 is CSGGAAYTGELFF. The CDR3 DNA reads TGCAGCGGGGGGGCAGCGTACACCGGGGAGCTGTTTTTT.